This T cell receptor beta chain is drawn from a study of cytomegalovirus exposure and HLA in healthy donors. Concerning this clone itself: The antigen is undetermined. The junction departs from the called germline gene at one end, perhaps through a read error.

Overall study results and limits: Associated with cytomegalovirus, according to the listing, were about 160 TCR beta chains. A later look showed TCR association rates differing by HLA locus, highest for DRB1 and lowest for HLA-C.

Primers: 60 Vbeta forward and 13 Jbeta reverse. Profiling relied on immunoSEQ multiplex PCR, and the TCRdb table lists in-frame clones only, not all of them. Seen here are 200,000 to 250,000 clones, roughly 79% observed once, and the top ten hold 1.5% to 2%. The specimen was PBMCs. This TCR was recovered from a man aged 18 to 35 in good health and CMV-seronegative.

The CDR3 region is CASRTVLADQGTQYF. The CDR3 DNA is TGCGCCAGCCGAACGGTACTAGCGGACCAAGGGACCCAGTACTTC. The V call is TRBV5-1, the J call TRBJ2-5; 8 nucleotides match TRBD2. The length of the CDR3 is 15 residues. Looked up from germline, CDR1 is SGHRS and CDR2 is YFSETQ. The entire variable domain, with the rest obtained from reference TRBV5-1 and TRBJ2-5, is as follows: KAGVTQTPRYLIKTRGQQVTLSCSPISGHRSVSWYQQTPGQGLQFLFEYFSETQRNKGNFPGRFSGRQFSNSRSEMNVSTLELGDSALYLCASRTVLADQGTQYFGPGTRLLVL.